One sample yielded the 22 T cell receptor beta chains listed below, sequenced in a study of shared clonotypes between healthy human individuals. Produced via immunoSEQ multiplex PCR; TCRdb's table is partial and in-frame only. This sample has a few million clones; roughly 95% occur once, and the top ten carry roughly 0.13%. The sequencing input was naive CD4+ T cells sorted from blood. The subset denotes: CD45RA+ positively selected. The receptors were sampled from a man younger than 35 in good health.

J is TRBJ2-6 and V is TRBV6-1; 8 bases align to TRBD2. Germline CDR1 reads MNHNS; CDR2 reads SASEGT. The CDR3 covers 19 residues. The ends lost 0 bases at V and 4 bases at J; junction bases unmatched: 11. This chain's CDR3 is CASSEAGTRGSLGANVLTF. CDR3 nucleotide sequence: TGTGCCAGCAGTGAAGCCGGGACTAGAGGGTCCCTCGGGGCCAACGTCCTGACTTTC.

With regard to this clone: Distinct nucleotide sequences in the sample also encode this CDR3. This chain uses TRBV11-2 with TRBJ1-2, with D unresolved. CDR1 and CDR2 from the germline V gene are SGHAT and FQNNGV. V was trimmed by 1 base and J by 6 bases, leaving 9 bases between them. CDR3 length: 13 residues. The CDR3, as DNA: TGTGCCAGCAGCTTAGGAGCCCGGAATGGCTACACCTTC. Its translation is CASSLGARNGYTF.

This clone came up a few times. The chain carries TRBV30 and TRBJ2-2; D gene uncertain. This CDR3 contains 16 residues. Germline CDR1 reads GTSNPN; CDR2 reads SVGIG (reference sequence). Trimming cost V 0 bases and J 3 bases, with 14 bases left between them. This CDR3 is CAWSVGATQHTGELFF. CDR3 sequence (DNA): TGTGCCTGGAGTGTAGGAGCTACTCAACACACCGGGGAGCTGTTTTTT.

The chain joins TRBV5-4 to TRBJ1-1; 11 nucleotides agree with TRBD1. This CDR3 is built from 15 residues. Per germline, CDR1 SGHNT and CDR2 YYREEE (reference sequence). J lost 6 bases, V lost 3 bases, and 7 bases had no gene match. The CDR3 DNA reads as TGTGCCAGCAGCTATCAACCGGGACAGGGGGCTGAAGCTTTCTTT. This encodes CASSYQPGQGAEAFF.

This chain links TRBV19 with TRBJ1-2; D may be TRBD1 (5 bases). The CDR3 contains 15 residues. Germline CDR1 LNHDA, CDR2 SQIVND (reference sequence). Trimming removed 0 bases from V and 4 bases from J, with 12 bases in between. The CDR3: CASSIEPGRGYGYTF. Here the CDR3 DNA reads TGTGCCAGTAGTATAGAACCGGGACGGGGCTATGGCTACACCTTC.

V and J are TRBV5-1 and TRBJ2-6; D gene unclear. V lost 0 bases and J 0 bases, leaving 10 bases between the germline ends. Germline values: CDR1 SGHRS, CDR2 YFSETQ. The CDR3 has 17 amino acids. The CDR3 protein is CASSLELWISGANVLTF. CDR3 nucleotides: TGCGCCAGCAGCTTGGAGCTTTGGATCTCTGGGGCCAACGTCCTGACTTTC.

The rearrangement joins TRBV7-8 to TRBJ2-1; D not resolved. CDR3 length: 13 amino acids. The V and J ends lost 2 bases and 9 bases respectively, with 11 bases between them. CDR1 and CDR2 from the germline V gene are SGHVS and FQNEAQ. CDR3 region: CASSLIRASEQFF. The DNA of the CDR3 is TGTGCCAGCAGCTTAATCCGAGCGAGTGAGCAGTTCTTC.

This clone has just one count. The rearrangement links TRBV5-1 to TRBJ1-2, with 8 bases matching TRBD1. This CDR3 contains 13 residues. With 3 bases clipped from V and 8 bases from J, the junction kept 6 bases outside the gene matches. CDR1 is SGHRS, CDR2 YFSETQ, per germline. The CDR3 region has the DNA TGCGCCAGCAGCTCTAGACAGGGGCCGGGCTACACCTTC. Its translation is CASSSRQGPGYTF.

V is TRBV27 and J is TRBJ2-7; D call uncertain. Trimming pared 7 bases from V and 5 bases from J, leaving 12 bases between. The CDR3 sequence is 12 residues long. From germline, CDR1 is MNHEY and CDR2 SMNVEV (reference sequence). The CDR3: CASKGRTNEQYF. In nucleotides, the CDR3 is TGTGCCAGCAAAGGACGCACTAACGAGCAGTACTTC.

A note on this clone: Within the sample, other DNA sequences also encode this same CDR3. The chain is built from TRBV5-1 and TRBJ2-5; perhaps TRBD2 as D (5 bases). Germline assignment: CDR1 SGHRS and CDR2 YFSETQ. This CDR3 is 13 amino acids long. Trimming pared 0 bases from V and 5 bases from J, leaving 8 bases between. Here the CDR3 DNA reads TGCGCCAGCAGCTTGGACCCGGGGGAGACCCAGTACTTC. It specifies CASSLDPGETQYF.

The J gene is TRBJ2-7, the V gene TRBV6-6; the match to TRBD2 covers 10 bases. The trim removed 6 bases at V and 6 bases at J, leaving 8 bases unmatched. This CDR3 has 14 residues. Germline V gene data show CDR1 as MNHNY and CDR2 as SVGAGI (reference sequence). The CDR3 DNA reads as TGTGCCAGCAGGGGAGCGGGAGGGCCAGCCGAGCAGTACTTC. It codes for CASRGAGGPAEQYF.

The count of this clone is one. The J gene is TRBJ2-2, the V gene TRBV19; unclear D gene. This CDR3 is 16 amino acids long. Germline V gives CDR1 LNHDA, CDR2 SQIVND (reference sequence). The V end was cut by 3 bases, the J end by 0 bases, with 11 bases between. CDR3 DNA sequence: TGTGCCAGTAGTATGGGTGCTGGGCCGAACACCGGGGAGCTGTTTTTT. Its protein product is CASSMGAGPNTGELFF.

This chain uses TRBV28 with TRBJ2-3, with TRBD1 matching over 9 bases. V trimming: 2 bases; J trimming: 6 bases; junction bases outside the gene matches: 9. CDR1 is MDHEN and CDR2 is SYDVKM in the germline V gene. The CDR3 sequence is 16 residues long. The CDR3 sequence: CASSLGTGQGMDTQYF. The CDR3 nucleotides are TGTGCCAGCAGTTTAGGGACAGGGCAGGGGATGGATACGCAGTATTTT.

The chain has TRBV6-6 and TRBJ2-7, with a possible D match to TRBD2 (7 bases). This CDR3 region has 14 residues. CDR1 and CDR2 (germline): MNHNY, SVGAGI (reference sequence). Trimming removed 7 bases at V and 4 bases at J, with 17 bases between. The CDR3 reads CASTVEGGRYEQYF. In DNA form, the CDR3 reads TGTGCCAGCACCGTGGAGGGGGGGCGGTACGAGCAGTACTTC.

This clone was seen once. The chain is built from TRBV5-1 and TRBJ2-7, with 9 bases lining up with TRBD1. The V and J ends lost 3 bases and 2 bases, in that order; junction bases with no gene match: 6. Germline CDR1 and CDR2: SGHRS and YFSETQ. There are 15 residues in the CDR3. Written as DNA, the CDR3 is TGCGCCAGCAGCTGGGGGACAGGGTTGACCTACGAGCAGTACTTC. Encoded protein: CASSWGTGLTYEQYF.

The genes are TRBV5-4 and TRBJ2-7; D call uncertain. Per the germline V gene, CDR1 is SGHNT and CDR2 is YYREEE (reference sequence). The CDR3 has 13 residues. The V and J ends lost 2 bases and 5 bases respectively, with 11 bases between them. Here the CDR3 DNA reads TGTGCCAGCAGCTTTCCCCCCGGCAACGAGCAGTACTTC. This translates into CASSFPPGNEQYF.

The chain uses TRBV6-4 and TRBJ1-6; maybe TRBD1 (5 bases). V lost 7 bases to trimming and J lost 1 base, with 26 bases between them. From germline, CDR1 is MRHNA and CDR2 SNTAGT. The CDR3 has 20 residues. This CDR3 is CASTRDQTNGTLSYNSPLHF. The CDR3, as DNA: TGTGCCAGCACCCGGGACCAGACTAATGGGACTCTATCCTATAATTCACCCCTCCACTTT.

The count of this clone is one. The genes are TRBV4-1 and TRBJ2-3; D possibly uses TRBD1 or TRBD2 (5 bases each). The CDR3 consists of 16 residues. Trimming took off 1 base at V and 2 bases at J, with 13 bases between the two ends. Germline loops: CDR1 MGHRA, CDR2 YSYEKL. CDR3: CASSQGSGPTTDTQYF. DNA for the CDR3: TGCGCCAGCAGCCAAGGGTCGGGACCAACCACAGATACGCAGTATTTT.

The chain has TRBV11-2 and TRBJ2-2; either TRBD1 or TRBD2 may fit D (5 bases each). Trimming removed 1 base at V and 6 bases at J, with 12 bases between. The CDR3 is made up of 15 amino acids. Germline V gene data show CDR1 as SGHAT and CDR2 as FQNNGV. In nucleotides, the CDR3 is TGTGCCAGCAGCTTAGCTTTGGGGGTTCCCGGGGAGCTGTTTTTT. This gives the protein CASSLALGVPGELFF.

This clone was picked up one time. Other DNA sequences in this sample translate to the same CDR3. The chain employs TRBV7-2 and TRBJ2-7; D remains unclear. Per germline, CDR1 SGHTA and CDR2 FQGNSA. The CDR3 contains 12 residues. V was trimmed by 0 bases and J by 4 bases, leaving 4 bases between them. This chain's CDR3 is CASSLAAYEQYF. CDR3 DNA sequence: TGTGCCAGCAGCTTAGCGGCGTACGAGCAGTACTTC. The whole variable domain, filled in from reference TRBV7-2 and TRBJ2-7, reads GAGVSQSPSNKVTEKGKDVELRCDPISGHTALYWYRQSLGQGLEFLIYFQGNSAPDKSGLPSDRFSAERTGGSVSTLTIQRTQQEDSAVYLCASSLAAYEQYFGPGTRLTVT.

The V call is TRBV18, the J call TRBJ1-5; 12 bases map to TRBD1. Trimming took 3 bases from V and 7 from J; bases not matched to a gene: 4. Germline V gene data show CDR1 as KGHSH and CDR2 as LQKENI. This CDR3 comprises 15 residues. CDR3 amino acids: CASSPGTGGDQPQHF. The CDR3 DNA follows: TGTGCCAGCTCACCGGGGACAGGGGGCGACCAGCCCCAGCATTTT.

The rearrangement joins TRBV19 to TRBJ2-7, with D possibly being TRBD2 (5 bases). CDR3 length equals 15 residues. Germline V gives CDR1 LNHDA, CDR2 SQIVND (reference sequence). Trimming removed 1 base from V and 0 bases from J, with 10 bases in between. The CDR3 nucleotides are TGTGCCAGTAGTATAGGGGTCGGGGTCTCCTACGAGCAGTACTTC. Translation: CASSIGVGVSYEQYF.